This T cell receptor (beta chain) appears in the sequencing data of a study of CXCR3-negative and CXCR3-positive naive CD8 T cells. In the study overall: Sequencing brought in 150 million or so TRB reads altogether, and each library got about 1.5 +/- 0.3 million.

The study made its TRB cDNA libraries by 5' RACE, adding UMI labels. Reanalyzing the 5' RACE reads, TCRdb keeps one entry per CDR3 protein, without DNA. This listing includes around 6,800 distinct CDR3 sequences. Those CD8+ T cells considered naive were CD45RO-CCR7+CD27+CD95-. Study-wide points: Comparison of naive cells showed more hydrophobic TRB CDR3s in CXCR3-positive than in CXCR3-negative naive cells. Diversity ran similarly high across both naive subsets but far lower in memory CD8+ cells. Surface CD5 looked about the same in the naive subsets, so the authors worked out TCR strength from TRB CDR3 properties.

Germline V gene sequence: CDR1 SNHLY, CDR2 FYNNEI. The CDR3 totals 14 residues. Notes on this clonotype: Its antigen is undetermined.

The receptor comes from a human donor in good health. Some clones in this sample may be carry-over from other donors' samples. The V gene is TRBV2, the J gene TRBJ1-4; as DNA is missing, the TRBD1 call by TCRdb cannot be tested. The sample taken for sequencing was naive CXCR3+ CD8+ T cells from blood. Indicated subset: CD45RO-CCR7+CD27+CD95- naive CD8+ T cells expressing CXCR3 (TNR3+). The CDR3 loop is CASSEAHGGTGKFF.